Reported below is one TCR beta chain. Its specificity is not known. With 5 bases removed from V and 2 bases from J, the gap between germline ends came to 14 bases. Germline V gene sequence: CDR1 SGHTS, CDR2 YDEGEE. CDR3 length: 14 amino acids. This specimen comes from a study of T cell responses to AZD1222 COVID-19 vaccine. Study in general: Second-dose timings of about 4 or about 12 weeks were pooled.

Assay: immunoSEQ multiplex PCR; the TCRdb copy retains only in-frame clones and omits some. The table shows about 130,000 clones, with about 90% occurring only once. Notes on the study in general: CD4 TCRs associated with vaccination spanned spike, dominating at 160-218 and 743-854. None of the repertoires were sampled until the peak T cell response had passed.

Sequencing used peripheral blood, obtained on day 0 of AZD1222 vaccination. V usage is TRBV5-8 and J usage is TRBJ2-7; tentative D call: TRBD2 (6 bases). The origin of this receptor is an adult in good health. As DNA, the CDR3 is TGTGCCAGCAGTTTACAGGAGGGCACCTACGAGCAGTACTTC. Translating gives CASSLQEGTYEQYF.